What follows are 25 T cell receptor beta chains derived from one specimen sequenced in a study of blood T cell repertoires in COVID-19. Only in-frame clones appear in the TCRdb table, and some are missing; sequencing was by immunoSEQ multiplex PCR. The sample carries 56,000 or so clones, less than 90% recorded once. Sequences were obtained from peripheral blood. Receptors were obtained from a human donor in a cohort sampled during active COVID-19.

This clone was seen at least ten times. The gene calls are TRBV30 and TRBJ1-2, with TRBD1 identical over 8 bases. Trimming removed 2 bases from V and 4 bases from J; junction bases left unmatched: 3. The CDR3 length is 13 residues. The germline V gene has CDR1 GTSNPN and CDR2 SVGIG (reference sequence). CDR3 sequence: CAWSRDRPYGYTF. The CDR3 DNA reads as TGTGCCTGGAGTCGGGACAGGCCCTATGGCTACACCTTC.

This clone has a single count. The rearrangement uses TRBV6-1 and TRBJ2-7; D is perhaps TRBD1 (6 bases). This CDR3 has 12 residues. Trimming took off 3 bases at V and 3 bases at J, with 6 bases between the two ends. Per germline, CDR1 MNHNS and CDR2 SASEGT. CDR3: CASSDRGYEQYF. The CDR3 coding sequence is TGTGCCAGCAGTGACAGGGGCTACGAGCAGTACTTC.

V usage is TRBV5-4 and J usage is TRBJ2-7; tentative D call: TRBD2 (6 bases). The germline V gene has CDR1 SGHNT and CDR2 YYREEE (reference sequence). V lost 2 bases to trimming and J lost 0 bases, with 12 bases between them. The CDR3 is 15 residues long. CDR3 region: CASSLGRDLSYEQYF. CDR3 DNA sequence: TGTGCCAGCAGCTTAGGGCGGGATCTCTCCTACGAGCAGTACTTC.

The V call is TRBV11-2, the J call TRBJ1-2, with D unresolved. Trimming cost V 0 bases and J 7 bases, with 12 bases left between them. The CDR3 is made up of 14 amino acids. Germline V gene data show CDR1 as SGHAT and CDR2 as FQNNGV. In DNA form, the CDR3 reads TGTGCCAGCAGCTTAGACCGACGCGGTGGTGGCTACACCTTC. Its translation: CASSLDRRGGGYTF. The complete variable domain, with remaining parts taken from reference TRBV11-2 and TRBJ1-2, reads EAGVAQSPRYKIIEKRQSVAFWCNPISGHATLYWYQQILGQGPKLLIQFQNNGVVDDSQLPKDRFSAERLKGVDSTLKIQPAKLEDSAVYLCASSLDRRGGGYTFGSGTRLTVV.

CDR3 protein: CASSHPWLRRPSSTDTQYF. The CDR3 region has the DNA TGCGCCAGCAGCCATCCTTGGTTAAGGCGGCCTTCTAGCACAGATACGCAGTATTTT. The rearrangement joins TRBV4-1 to TRBJ2-3, with unresolved D. Germline assignment: CDR1 MGHRA and CDR2 YSYEKL. V was clipped by 3 bases and J by 0 bases, with 22 bases between them. The CDR3 is made up of 19 amino acids.

V usage is TRBV29-1 and J usage is TRBJ2-3, with D maybe TRBD1 (6 bases). The CDR3 spans 14 residues. Between the trimmed V and J ends, which lost 4 bases and 2 bases, there was a span of 13 bases. Germline loops: CDR1 SQVTM, CDR2 ANQGSEA. The CDR3 spells CSVVTRDITDTQYF. CDR3 sequence (DNA): TGCAGCGTTGTTACCCGGGACATCACAGATACGCAGTATTTT.

The chain is built from TRBV7-2 and TRBJ1-3; D not resolved. The germline V and J ends were trimmed by 6 bases and 0 bases, with 15 bases remaining between them. CDR1 and CDR2 (germline): SGHTA, FQGNSA. The CDR3 sequence is 16 residues long. CDR3 loop: CASSRHLGPSGNTIYF. CDR3 nucleotides: TGTGCCAGCAGTAGACACCTGGGCCCCTCTGGAAACACCATATATTTT. Full variable domain (outside the CDR3, taken from reference TRBV7-2 and TRBJ1-3): GAGVSQSPSNKVTEKGKDVELRCDPISGHTALYWYRQSLGQGLEFLIYFQGNSAPDKSGLPSDRFSAERTGGSVSTLTIQRTQQEDSAVYLCASSRHLGPSGNTIYFGEGSWLTVV.

The chain is built from TRBV9 and TRBJ1-1; possible D gene TRBD1, 6 bases. The CDR3 runs 13 residues. From germline, CDR1 is SGDLS and CDR2 YYNGEE. V lost 5 bases, J lost 4 bases, and 12 bases lay in between. The CDR3 DNA sequence: TGTGCCAGCAGTCCCAGGGGTGGCACTGAAGCTTTCTTT. It is translated as CASSPRGGTEAFF. Complete variable domain (other parts from reference TRBV9 and TRBJ1-1): DSGVTQTPKHLITATGQRVTLRCSPRSGDLSVYWYQQSLDQGLQFLIQYYNGEERAKGNILERFSAQQFPDLHSELNLSSLELGDSALYFCASSPRGGTEAFFGQGTRLTVV.

CDR3 in DNA: TGCAGTGCTACTGACCGGGACACAGATACGCAGTATTTT. It yields the protein CSATDRDTDTQYF. The chain employs TRBV20-1 and TRBJ2-3; maybe TRBD2 (5 bases). With 4 bases removed from V and 2 bases from J, the gap between germline ends came to 10 bases. Germline CDR1 reads DFQATT; CDR2 reads SNEGSKA (reference sequence). The CDR3 covers 13 residues.

V gene TRBV30 combines with J gene TRBJ1-3; 7 bases fit TRBD1. With 2 bases clipped from V and 1 base from J, the junction kept 8 bases outside the gene matches. In germline, CDR1 is GTSNPN, CDR2 SVGIG (reference sequence). CDR3 length: 16 amino acids. The CDR3 loop is CAWSSGGQISGNTIYF. For the CDR3, the DNA is TGTGCCTGGAGTTCTGGGGGACAGATTTCTGGAAACACCATATATTTT.

The chain uses TRBV6-2 or TRBV6-3 and TRBJ2-2; D might be TRBD2 (5 bases). V was pared by 5 bases and J by 3 bases, with 7 bases between. This CDR3 contains 13 residues. Germline V gene data show CDR1 as MNHEY and CDR2 as SVGEGT. The CDR3 here is CASSQRHTGELFF. CDR3 coding DNA: TGTGCCAGCAGTCAGCGGCACACCGGGGAGCTGTTTTTT.

The genes are TRBV5-1 and TRBJ1-1; tentative D call: TRBD1 (5 bases). Germline V gives CDR1 SGHRS, CDR2 YFSETQ. CDR3 length equals 16 residues. The germline V and J ends were trimmed by 0 bases and 4 bases, with 16 bases remaining between them. DNA of the CDR3: TGCGCCAGCAGCTTGGTAGTCGGGGGGTTCGCCACTGAAGCTTTCTTT. Translation gives CASSLVVGGFATEAFF.

The rearrangement joins TRBV5-4 to TRBJ1-4, with 8 positions matching TRBD1. The V gene end was trimmed by 2 bases and the J gene end by 7 bases; junction bases not matched to a gene: 4. The CDR3 sequence is 14 residues long. Germline CDR1 and CDR2: SGHNT and YYREEE (reference sequence). CDR3 residues: CASSFDGQGEKLFF. CDR3 coding DNA: TGTGCCAGCAGCTTTGACGGACAGGGTGAAAAACTGTTTTTT.

This chain connects TRBV28 to TRBJ1-1, with 12 nucleotides matching TRBD1. The CDR3 spans 16 residues. Per germline, CDR1 MDHEN and CDR2 SYDVKM. Trimming removed 6 bases from V and 3 bases from J; junction bases left unmatched: 8. The CDR3 loop reads CASSLPGQGAYTEAFF. The DNA for the CDR3 is TGTGCCAGCAGCCTCCCGGGACAGGGGGCTTACACTGAAGCTTTCTTT.

Comments on this clone: Germline is not matched at one junction end, which may reflect a read error. The chain recombines TRBV28 with TRBJ1-5; 7 bases are a match to TRBD1. The CDR3 is 11 amino acids. Germline V gene sequence: CDR1 MDHEN, CDR2 SYDVKM. The CDR3 loop is CASSFGLDRNF. The CDR3 DNA sequence: TGTGCCAGCAGTTTCGGTCTGGACAGGAATTTT.

V and J are TRBV29-1 and TRBJ2-1, with TRBD2 matching 15 bases. V shed 5 bases, J shed 5 bases, and the junction held 7 bases outside the gene matches. Germline V CDR1 and CDR2: SQVTM, ANQGSEA. This CDR3 has 16 residues. The CDR3 sequence is CSVSGTSGRSHNEQFF. CDR3 DNA: TGCAGCGTTTCCGGGACTAGCGGGAGGTCCCACAATGAGCAGTTCTTC.

The CDR3 region has the DNA TGTGCCAGCAGCCCGACAGGGAGCACTGAAGCTTTCTTT. This codes for CASSPTGSTEAFF. The chain combines TRBV3-1 (or the pseudogene TRBV3-2) with TRBJ1-1; 7 nucleotides align to TRBD1. The CDR3 is made up of 13 amino acids. Germline trimming cut 4 bases from V and 4 bases from J; bases unmatched to any gene: 3. From germline, CDR1 is LGHDT and CDR2 YNNKEL (reference sequence).

V and J are TRBV28 and TRBJ2-1, with TRBD2 matching over 13 bases. The V segment lost 3 bases and the J segment 9 bases; nucleotides outside the gene matches: 5. The CDR3 is made up of 15 amino acids. Germline CDR1 reads MDHEN; CDR2 reads SYDVKM. The DNA of the CDR3 is TGTGCCAGCAGTTTGCGACTAGCGGGAGGTCTTGAGCAGTTCTTC. This codes for CASSLRLAGGLEQFF.

This chain links TRBV5-1 with TRBJ2-7; 8 nucleotides line up with TRBD1. This CDR3 contains 16 residues. Trimming took 4 bases from V and 1 from J; bases not matched to a gene: 10. Looked up from germline, CDR1 is SGHRS and CDR2 is YFSETQ. CDR3 in amino acids: CASSPGQGRSSYEQYF. Written as DNA, the CDR3 is TGCGCCAGCAGCCCTGGACAGGGTCGAAGTTCCTACGAGCAGTACTTC.

This chain joins TRBV15 and TRBJ2-7; the match to TRBD1 covers 7 bases. Per germline, CDR1 LNHNV and CDR2 YYDKDF (reference sequence). The CDR3 spans 14 residues. V trimming: 2 bases; J trimming: 0 bases; junction bases outside the gene matches: 1. Here the CDR3 reads CATSRPGGSYEQYF. CDR3 DNA sequence: TGTGCCACCAGCAGACCAGGGGGCTCCTACGAGCAGTACTTC.

The CDR3 DNA follows: TGTGCCAGCAGTCTATTTGGGGGACAGGGTAATTACGAGCAGTACTTC. Translation: CASSLFGGQGNYEQYF. The V and J genes are TRBV25-1 and TRBJ2-7; 9 bases match TRBD1. The CDR3 is 16 amino acids. Germline-derived CDR1 and CDR2 are MGHDK and SYGVNS. V lost 5 bases, J lost 4 bases, and 12 bases stayed unmatched.

The V and J genes are TRBV9 and TRBJ2-7, with 12 nucleotides matching TRBD2. The CDR3 is 15 amino acids. Germline V gene lookup returns CDR1 SGDLS and CDR2 YYNGEE. The trim removed 4 bases at V and 3 bases at J, leaving 5 bases unmatched. The CDR3 DNA reads TGTGCCAGCAGCCCTCGGACTAGCGGGGTCTACGAGCAGTACTTC. As protein: CASSPRTSGVYEQYF.

The chain combines TRBV5-1 with TRBJ1-5, with D possibly TRBD1 on 5 matching bases. Germline V CDR1 and CDR2: SGHRS, YFSETQ. The germline V and J ends were trimmed by 0 bases and 5 bases, with 12 bases remaining between them. The CDR3 totals 15 residues. DNA of the CDR3: TGCGCCAGCAGCTTGGAGGGGATAGCAGATCAGCCCCAGCATTTT. It encodes CASSLEGIADQPQHF.

This clone was seen just once. The chain has TRBV28 and TRBJ1-1, with D unclear. With 6 bases removed from V and 5 bases from J, the gap between germline ends came to 22 bases. The CDR3 runs to 16 residues. CDR1 and CDR2 from the germline V gene are MDHEN and SYDVKM. Here the CDR3 DNA reads TGTGCCAGCAGCGACCCACCGTCCGGGATGGGGACTGAAGCTTTCTTT. As protein: CASSDPPSGMGTEAFF.

This CDR3 reads CASSPLGGRREQYF. CDR3 nucleotide sequence: TGTGCCAGCAGTCCCCTGGGCGGGAGGAGGGAGCAGTACTTC. V usage is TRBV28 and J usage is TRBJ2-7; 8 bases line up with TRBD2. Germline values: CDR1 MDHEN, CDR2 SYDVKM. V dropped 5 bases and J dropped 7; count of bases not matched to a gene: 10. The CDR3 totals 14 residues.